A selection of T cell receptor beta chains follows, all from one sample in a study of CD8 T cells in Susac syndrome. TCRdb re-called the immunoSEQ multiplex PCR reads through MiXCR, storing one row per CDR3 protein. In the table there are roughly 180,000 distinct CDR3 sequences, roughly 92% of which are singletons. The sequenced sample was CD4+ T cells from PBMCs. These receptors came from a human donor with multiple sclerosis. The CDR3 runs from the conserved cysteine through the conserved F or W. The D gene is left open where the match is weak. Not all rows give a size; the values are once, few, many and, for expanded clones, a class.

D: .
size: .
J: TRBJ2-1
V: TRBV27
CDR3: CASAPRLDSYNEQFF
DNA: TGTGCCAGCGCCCCCCGGCTTGACTCCTACAATGAGCAGTTCTTC

D: .
size: .
J: TRBJ2-1
V: TRBV11-2
CDR3: CASSLGTDNEQFF
DNA: TGTGCCAGCAGCTTAGGGACGGACAATGAGCAGTTCTTC

D: .
size: once
J: TRBJ1-2
V: TRBV6-5
CDR3: CASSDWGGYTF
DNA: TGTGCCAGCAGTGATTGGGGGGGCTACACCTTC

D: .
size: .
J: TRBJ2-7
V: TRBV2
CDR3: CASSEPEDRAYEQYF
DNA: TGTGCCAGCAGTGAACCTGAGGACAGAGCCTACGAGCAGTACTTC

D: .
size: .
J: TRBJ1-2
V: TRBV19
CDR3: CASTPAGPYGYTF
DNA: TGTGCCAGTACGCCAGCTGGCCCCTATGGCTACACCTTC

D: .
size: .
J: TRBJ2-7
V: TRBV28
CDR3: CASSSGQSYEQYF
DNA: TGTGCCAGCTCAAGCGGACAGTCCTACGAGCAGTACTTC

D: TRBD1
size: .
J: TRBJ2-7
V: TRBV20-1
CDR3: CSASSAGTGSYEQYF
DNA: TGCAGTGCTAGTTCGGCCGGGACAGGGTCGTACGAGCAGTACTTC

D: TRBD2
size: .
J: TRBJ2-1
V: TRBV24-1
CDR3: CATSDFAGGSYNEQFF
DNA: TGTGCCACCAGTGATTTTGCGGGGGGATCCTACAATGAGCAGTTCTTC

D: .
size: .
J: TRBJ2-7
V: TRBV2
CDR3: CASTPGHSTYEQYF
DNA: TGTGCCAGCACCCCGGGACACTCGACCTACGAGCAGTACTTC

D: TRBD1
size: .
J: TRBJ1-1
V: TRBV18
CDR3: CASSHNYRQGNTEAFF
DNA: TGTGCCAGCTCACACAACTACCGACAGGGAAACACTGAAGCTTTCTTT

D: .
size: .
J: TRBJ1-1
V: TRBV5-6
CDR3: CASSVGGLSFF
DNA: TGTGCCAGCAGCGTCGGCGGGTTGTCTTTCTTT

D: .
size: .
J: TRBJ2-7
V: TRBV27
CDR3: CASSLSMRARGNEQYF
DNA: TGTGCCAGCAGTTTATCGATGAGGGCCCGCGGGAACGAGCAGTACTTC

D: TRBD1
size: once
J: TRBJ2-7
V: TRBV6-6
CDR3: CASSSGTGREQYF
DNA: TGTGCCAGCAGCTCCGGGACAGGTAGGGAGCAGTACTTC

D: .
size: .
J: TRBJ2-1
V: TRBV13
CDR3: CATARNRYNEQFF
DNA: TGTGCCACCGCAAGGAACCGCTACAATGAGCAGTTCTTC

D: TRBD1
size: .
J: TRBJ1-5
V: TRBV6-6
CDR3: CASSFGLRTGDQPQHF
DNA: TGTGCCAGCAGTTTCGGATTAAGGACAGGGGACCAGCCCCAGCATTTT

D: .
size: .
J: TRBJ1-4
V: TRBV3-1
CDR3: CASSSRITAGTNEKLFF
DNA: TGTGCCAGCAGCTCGCGAATCACGGCAGGGACTAATGAAAAACTGTTTTTT

D: TRBD1
size: .
J: TRBJ1-1
V: TRBV20-1
CDR3: CSAYDRDRTEAFF
DNA: TGCAGTGCTTACGACAGGGATAGGACTGAAGCTTTCTTT

D: TRBD1
size: .
J: TRBJ1-2
V: TRBV27
CDR3: CASSYRAPGQDYGYTF
DNA: TGTGCCAGCAGTTATCGCGCACCGGGACAGGACTATGGCTACACCTTC